Each of the 4 T cell receptor beta chains below was sequenced from the same sample in a study of T cells in Graves' hyperthyroidism and ophthalmopathy. The investigators amplified TCR beta CDR3 regions from RNA transcripts. The TCR CDR3 was amplified in a first-round RT-PCR using the HTBI primer set. TCRdb ran MiXCR on the multiplex PCR reads and lists one entry per CDR3 protein. The data contain about 59,000 distinct CDR3 sequences, around 53% of them singletons. The sample comprised blood. Receptors originate from a woman aged 55 to 70 with Graves' ophthalmopathy.

J is TRBJ2-7 and V is TRBV10-3, with TRBD1 matching 9 bases. This CDR3 is built from 14 residues. Trimming cost V 6 bases and J 3 bases; bases outside gene matches: 6. Germline lookup yields CDR1 ENHRY and CDR2 SYGVKD. Here the CDR3 reads CAISLGTGFYEQYF. The CDR3 DNA sequence: TGTGCCATCAGCCTCGGGACAGGGTTCTACGAGCAGTACTTC.

V and J are TRBV7-7 and TRBJ2-5; 8 nucleotides align to TRBD2. The CDR3 extends over 10 amino acids. The germline CDR1 and CDR2 sequences are SSHAT and FNYEAQ (reference sequence). DNA for the CDR3: TGTGCTAGCGGGGAGGAGACCCAGTACTTC. It translates to CASGEETQYF.

This clonotype showed up many times. The chain uses TRBV28 and TRBJ2-7; TRBD2 matches 11 bases. This CDR3 is built from 15 residues. Trimming cost V 4 bases and J 3 bases; bases outside gene matches: 5. CDR1 and CDR2 (germline): MDHEN, SYDVKM. The CDR3 sequence: CASSSLAGGLYEQYF. In DNA form, the CDR3 reads TGTGCCAGCAGTTCGCTAGCGGGAGGACTCTACGAGCAGTACTTC.

The chain employs TRBV20-1 and TRBJ2-1, with 14 bases that match TRBD2. After removal of 5 bases from V and 3 bases from J, the junction contained 9 bases not matched to a gene. CDR3 size: 17 residues. Germline CDR1 DFQATT, CDR2 SNEGSKA (reference sequence). The CDR3 region has the DNA TGCAGTGCTCCGACTAGCGGGGGGGCTTGGGGCTACAATGAGCAGTTCTTC. This encodes CSAPTSGGAWGYNEQFF.